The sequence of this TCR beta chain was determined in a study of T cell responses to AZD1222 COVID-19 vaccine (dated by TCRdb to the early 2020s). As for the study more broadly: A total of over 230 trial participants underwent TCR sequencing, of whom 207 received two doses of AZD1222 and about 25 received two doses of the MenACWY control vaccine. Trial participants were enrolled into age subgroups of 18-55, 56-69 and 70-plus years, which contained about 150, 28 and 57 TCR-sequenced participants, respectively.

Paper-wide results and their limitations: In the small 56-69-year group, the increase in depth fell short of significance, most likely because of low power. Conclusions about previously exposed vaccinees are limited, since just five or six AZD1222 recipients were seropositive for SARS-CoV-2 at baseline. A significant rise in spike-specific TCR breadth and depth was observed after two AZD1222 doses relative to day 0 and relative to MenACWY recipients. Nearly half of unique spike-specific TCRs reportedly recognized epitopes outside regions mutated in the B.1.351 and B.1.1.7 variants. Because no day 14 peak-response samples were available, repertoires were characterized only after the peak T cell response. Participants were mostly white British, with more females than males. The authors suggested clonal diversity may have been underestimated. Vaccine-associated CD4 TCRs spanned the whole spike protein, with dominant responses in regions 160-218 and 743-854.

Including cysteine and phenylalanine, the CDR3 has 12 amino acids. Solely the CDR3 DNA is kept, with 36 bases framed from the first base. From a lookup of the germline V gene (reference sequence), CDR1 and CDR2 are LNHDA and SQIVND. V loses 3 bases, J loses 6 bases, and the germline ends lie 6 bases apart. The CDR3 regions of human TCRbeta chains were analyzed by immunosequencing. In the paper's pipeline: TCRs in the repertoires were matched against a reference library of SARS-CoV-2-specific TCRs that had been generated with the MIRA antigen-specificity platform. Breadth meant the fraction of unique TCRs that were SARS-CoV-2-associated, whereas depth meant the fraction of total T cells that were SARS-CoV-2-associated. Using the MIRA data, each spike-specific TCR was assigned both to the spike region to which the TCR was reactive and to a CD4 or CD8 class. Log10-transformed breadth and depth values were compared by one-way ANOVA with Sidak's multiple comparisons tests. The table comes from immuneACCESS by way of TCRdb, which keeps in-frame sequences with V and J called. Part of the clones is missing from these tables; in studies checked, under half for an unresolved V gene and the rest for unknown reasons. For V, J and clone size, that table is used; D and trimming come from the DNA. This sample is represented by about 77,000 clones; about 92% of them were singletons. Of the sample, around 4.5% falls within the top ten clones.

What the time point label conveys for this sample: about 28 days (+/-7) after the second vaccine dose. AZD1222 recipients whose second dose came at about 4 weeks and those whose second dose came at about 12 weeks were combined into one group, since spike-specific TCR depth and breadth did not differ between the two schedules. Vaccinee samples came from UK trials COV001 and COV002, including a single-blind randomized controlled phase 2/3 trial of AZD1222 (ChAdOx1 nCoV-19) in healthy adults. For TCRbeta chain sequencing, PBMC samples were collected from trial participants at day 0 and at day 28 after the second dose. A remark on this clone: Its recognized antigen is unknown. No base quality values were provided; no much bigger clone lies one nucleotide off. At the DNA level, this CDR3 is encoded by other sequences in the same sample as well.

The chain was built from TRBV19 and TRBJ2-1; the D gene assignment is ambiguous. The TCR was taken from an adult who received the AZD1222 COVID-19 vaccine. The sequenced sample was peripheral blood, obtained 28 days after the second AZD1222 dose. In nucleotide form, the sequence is TGTGCCAGTAGTATCCCCGGCAATGAGCAGTTCTTC. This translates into CASSIPGNEQFF. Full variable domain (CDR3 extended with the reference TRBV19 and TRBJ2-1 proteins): DGGITQSPKYLFRKEGQNVTLSCEQNLNHDAMYWYRQDPGQGLRLIYYSQIVNDFQKGDIAEGYSVSREKKESFPLTVTSAQKNPTAFYLCASSIPGNEQFFGPGTRLTVL.